What follows describes a single T cell receptor beta chain. Its recognized antigen is unknown. Possible read error: a much larger clone is one base away. CDR1 is given as DFQATT and CDR2 as SNEGSKA, both from the germline V gene (reference sequence). From cysteine to phenylalanine, the CDR3 is 14 amino acids long. Only CDR3 DNA remains: 42 bases, in frame from the first base. The sample belongs to a study of T-cell reconstitution after alpha-beta-depleted transplantation in children (dated by TCRdb to the mid-2010s). Regarding the research as a whole: Using TCR repertoire profiling, the study quantitatively followed how T-cell immune reconstitution unfolded in children after TCRalphabeta/CD19-depleted allogeneic hematopoietic cell transplantation.

Preparation of the library involved PCR. Instrument used: Illumina HiSeq 2500. Molecular barcoding was employed in the preparation of TCR libraries, with unique molecular identifiers being used to normalize TCRbeta repertoire quantification. TCRdb passed the public sequencing reads through fastp at Q25 and MiXCR, retaining productive beta sequences. CDR3 protein sequences are deduplicated, and each keeps its most common genes and DNA. The sample yields about 610,000 distinct CDR3 sequences; approximately 10% were counted once. The ten top clones hold less than 5% of the sample. This chain is built from TRBV20-1 and TRBJ1-1; 7 middle bases align to TRBD1. This clonotype was obtained from a human donor who donated a stem cell graft to a child with acute myeloid leukemia. Sequencing used PBMCs from the stem cell graft donor, obtained from the stem cell graft. The CDR3 amino acid sequence is: CSAPPGTVDTEASF. The nucleotide sequence is given as TGCAGTGCTCCTCCCGGGACAGTCGACACTGAAGCTTCCTTT.